The 6 T cell receptor beta chains listed next were all sequenced from one sample in a study of cytomegalovirus exposure and HLA in healthy donors. Researchers ran the PCR with 60 Vbeta and 13 Jbeta primers. Libraries were prepared by immunoSEQ multiplex PCR; TCRdb keeps only in-frame clonotypes and omits some of them. The data show roughly 190,000 clones, with more than 80% seen just once and about 2.6% held by the top ten. The sequencing sample was made of PBMCs. All receptors come from a woman in her fifties or sixties in good health and CMV-seropositive.

Remarks on this clone: Other DNA sequences in this specimen translate into the identical CDR3. The CDR3 DNA is TGTGCCAGCAGCTTAACACAGGGGGCCTTAGAGACCCAGTACTTC. It translates to CASSLTQGALETQYF. The chain combines TRBV7-9 with TRBJ2-5; 9 positions agree with TRBD1. CDR1 is SEHNR, CDR2 FQNEAQ, per germline (reference sequence). The V segment lost 2 bases and the J segment 4 bases; nucleotides outside the gene matches: 5. This CDR3 has 15 amino acids.

This sequence joins TRBV7-9 and TRBJ1-2; TRBD1 matches 10 bases. Trimming cost V 1 base and J 3 bases; bases outside gene matches: 2. This CDR3 is 15 amino acids long. CDR1 is SEHNR and CDR2 is FQNEAQ in the germline V gene (reference sequence). In DNA form, the CDR3 reads TGTGCCAGCAGCTTAGGGACAGGGGGGGACTATGGCTACACCTTC. Protein sequence: CASSLGTGGDYGYTF.

Points on this clone: Germline is not matched at one junction end, which may reflect a read error. Distinct nucleotide sequences in the sample also encode this CDR3. V usage is TRBV7-9 and J usage is TRBJ2-2; 7 positions match TRBD2. The V gene's germline CDR1 is SEHNR and CDR2 FQNEAQ (reference sequence). This CDR3 spans 16 amino acids. In DNA, the CDR3 is TGTGCCAGCAGCTTCTCGGGGCGGGGGAACACCGGGGAGCTGTTCTTT. The encoded protein is CASSFSGRGNTGELFF.

This clone was seen once. The chain employs TRBV5-4 and TRBJ2-2, with 12 bases aligning to TRBD2. V was clipped by 4 bases and J by 7 bases; unmatched bases: 8. The CDR3 extends over 16 amino acids. Germline CDR1 is SGHNT and CDR2 is YYREEE (reference sequence). CDR3 in DNA: TGTGCCAGCAGCGCGACTAGCGGGGGACCCGGCGGGGAGCTGTTTTTT. Protein sequence: CASSATSGGPGGELFF.

The chain employs TRBV28 and TRBJ1-6; D not resolved. Trimming shortened V by 5 bases and J by 9 bases, and 14 bases separated the two germline ends. CDR3 length: 14 amino acids. Germline CDR1 is MDHEN and CDR2 is SYDVKM. Written as DNA, the CDR3 is TGTGCCAGCAGTGGACGCGAGGGTCGTTCACCCCTCCACTTT. It is translated as CASSGREGRSPLHF.

The chain recombines TRBV7-9 with TRBJ1-1; tentatively, D is TRBD1 (5 bases). Germline CDR1 is SEHNR and CDR2 is FQNEAQ (reference sequence). V shed 5 bases and J shed 5 bases, with 15 bases lying between them. This CDR3 comprises 14 residues. This CDR3 is CASSATAQGTEAFF. Here the CDR3 DNA reads TGTGCCAGCAGCGCGACCGCCCAGGGAACTGAAGCTTTCTTT.